A single sample is the source of the 11 T cell receptor beta chains below, sequenced in a study of CD8 T cells in Susac syndrome. Reverse transcription used about 0.45 to 1 ug RNA and random hexamers. MiXCR, applied by TCRdb to the immunoSEQ multiplex PCR reads, yields one record per CDR3 protein. The table records 180,000 or so distinct CDR3 sequences, about 94% of them present only once. The sequenced sample consisted of CD4+ T cells from PBMCs. These receptors came from a human donor in good health.

This chain uses TRBV5-1 with TRBJ2-7; D possibly corresponds to TRBD2 (5 bases). Trimming stripped 0 bases from V and 7 bases from J, with 14 bases between. The length of the CDR3 is 14 residues. The germline gives CDR1 SGHRS, CDR2 YFSETQ. CDR3 amino acids: CASSLGSGSWEQYF. CDR3 bases: TGCGCCAGCAGCTTGGGGAGCGGAAGTTGGGAGCAGTACTTC.

The chain has TRBV20-1 and TRBJ2-5; no firm D call. V was cut by 4 bases and J by 0 bases, with 6 bases left in between. Germline V gives CDR1 DFQATT, CDR2 SNEGSKA (reference sequence). This CDR3 comprises 12 residues. The CDR3 sequence: CSATVDQETQYF. The CDR3 nucleotides are TGCAGTGCTACTGTGGACCAAGAGACCCAGTACTTC.

This chain uses TRBV29-1 with TRBJ2-1; tentative D call: TRBD1 (5 bases). The CDR3 runs to 13 residues. Germline V CDR1 and CDR2: SQVTM, ANQGSEA. V lost 4 bases and J lost 5, with 12 bases in between. The chain's CDR3 is CSVAGLFNNEQFF. In DNA form, the CDR3 reads TGCAGCGTTGCAGGGCTCTTCAACAATGAGCAGTTCTTC.

J is TRBJ1-3 and V is TRBV3-1; D is ambiguous. The V and J ends lost 4 bases and 1 base respectively, with 2 bases between them. The germline V gene encodes CDR1 LGHDT and CDR2 YNNKEL (reference sequence). This CDR3 spans 12 amino acids. The CDR3, as DNA: TGTGCCAGCAGCCGTTCTGGAAACACCATATATTTT. It encodes CASSRSGNTIYF.

This chain joins TRBV4-2 and TRBJ2-1; 8 positions agree with TRBD1. CDR3 length equals 14 residues. Germline-derived CDR1 and CDR2 are LGHNA and YNFKEQ. The ends lost 1 base at V and 8 bases at J; junction bases unmatched: 4. CDR3 sequence (DNA): TGTGCCAGCAGCCAAGTCGACAGGGGCTATGAGCAGTTCTTC. This translates into CASSQVDRGYEQFF.

The chain uses TRBV29-1 and TRBJ2-3; 8 bases agree with TRBD1. This CDR3 region has 13 residues. Looked up from germline, CDR1 is SQVTM and CDR2 is ANQGSEA. Unmatched junction bases numbered 5, after V lost 4 bases and J lost 5 bases. This CDR3 reads CSVGQGYEDTQYF. The CDR3 DNA sequence: TGCAGCGTTGGACAGGGGTATGAAGATACGCAGTATTTT.

The chain recombines TRBV20-1 with TRBJ2-7; 10 nucleotides line up with TRBD2. CDR3 size: 15 residues. J was trimmed by 0 bases and V by 6 bases; bases with no gene match: 8. Germline-derived CDR1 and CDR2 are DFQATT and SNEGSKA (reference sequence). DNA for the CDR3: TGCAGTGCCCTCCCCACTAGCGGGACCTCCTACGAGCAGTACTTC. Translating gives CSALPTSGTSYEQYF.

J is TRBJ1-2 and V is TRBV3-1; D ambiguous. V gave up 2 bases and J gave up 3 bases, with 4 bases separating them. Germline V gene data show CDR1 as LGHDT and CDR2 as YNNKEL (reference sequence). This CDR3 contains 12 residues. CDR3 in DNA: TGTGCCAGCAGCCAATTGCACTATGGCTACACCTTC. This translates into CASSQLHYGYTF. Full variable domain (remainder filled in from reference TRBV3-1 and TRBJ1-2): DTAVSQTPKYLVTQMGNDKSIKCEQNLGHDTMYWYKQDSKKFLKIMFSYNNKELIINETVPNRFSPKSPDKAHLNLHINSLELGDSAVYFCASSQLHYGYTFGSGTRLTVV.

J is TRBJ2-3 and V is TRBV9; 9 bases are shared with TRBD2. CDR3 length: 14 amino acids. Germline CDR1 and CDR2: SGDLS and YYNGEE. V was pared by 5 bases and J by 5 bases, with 6 bases of the junction left unmatched. CDR3 DNA: TGTGCCAGCAGTCGCGGGGGGGCCCAAGATACGCAGTATTTT. It is translated as CASSRGGAQDTQYF.

This clonotype was observed once. The rearrangement uses TRBV20-1 and TRBJ2-6, with D perhaps matching TRBD1 (5 bases). In germline, CDR1 is DFQATT, CDR2 SNEGSKA (reference sequence). V was cut by 4 bases and J by 0 bases, with 16 bases left in between. This CDR3 contains 17 residues. CDR3 loop: CSAIPTGASSGANVLTF. The DNA of the CDR3 is TGCAGTGCTATCCCTACAGGTGCGTCCTCTGGGGCCAACGTCCTGACTTTC.

This clonotype was seen only once. V usage is TRBV5-1 and J usage is TRBJ2-7; perhaps TRBD2 as D (6 bases). V was pared by 3 bases and J by 5 bases, with 18 bases between. Germline V gives CDR1 SGHRS, CDR2 YFSETQ. The CDR3 totals 15 residues. CDR3 residues: CASSWRGVEGDEQYF. DNA for the CDR3: TGCGCCAGCAGCTGGCGGGGCGTAGAGGGCGACGAGCAGTACTTC.